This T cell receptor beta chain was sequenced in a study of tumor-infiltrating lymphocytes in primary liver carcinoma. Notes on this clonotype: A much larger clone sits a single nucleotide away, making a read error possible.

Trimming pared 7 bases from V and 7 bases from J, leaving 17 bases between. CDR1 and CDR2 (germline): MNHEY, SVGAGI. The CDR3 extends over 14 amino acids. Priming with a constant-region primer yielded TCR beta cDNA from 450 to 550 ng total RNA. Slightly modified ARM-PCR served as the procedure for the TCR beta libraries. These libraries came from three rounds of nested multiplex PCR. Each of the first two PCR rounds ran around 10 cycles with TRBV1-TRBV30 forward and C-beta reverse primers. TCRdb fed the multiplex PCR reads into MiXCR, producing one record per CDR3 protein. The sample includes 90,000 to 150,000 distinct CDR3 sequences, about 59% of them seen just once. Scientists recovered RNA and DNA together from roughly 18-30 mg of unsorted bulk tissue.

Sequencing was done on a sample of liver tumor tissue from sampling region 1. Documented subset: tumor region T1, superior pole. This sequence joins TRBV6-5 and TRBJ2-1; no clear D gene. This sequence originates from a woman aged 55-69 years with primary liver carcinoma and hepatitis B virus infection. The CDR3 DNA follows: TGTGCCAGCACGATGGGTCTAGTGGGGAATGAGCAGTTCTTC. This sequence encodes CASTMGLVGNEQFF.